This T cell receptor beta chain was identified in a study of cytomegalovirus exposure and HLA in healthy donors. Study summary: The same platform used for the approximately 700 first-cohort repertoires was also used for the 100 to 150 validation repertoires, as a later analysis reported.

Clones were read by immunoSEQ multiplex PCR, and TCRdb kept only the in-frame ones, dropping some. The sample lists about 150,000 clones, 70% to 90% seen once, with approximately 20% in the top ten. Germline loops: CDR1 SGHVS, CDR2 FNYEAQ. The V end was cut by 5 bases, the J end by 6 bases, with 14 bases between. This CDR3 region has 13 residues. This rearrangement joins TRBV7-6 to TRBJ2-7; D call uncertain. The sequence derives from a man aged 18 to 30 in good health and CMV-seropositive. Sequenced input: PBMCs. CDR3 DNA sequence: TGTGCCAGCAGCCCCCAGATCCCGGGCGAGCAGTACTTC. This codes for CASSPQIPGEQYF. The whole variable domain, remainder taken from reference TRBV7-6 and TRBJ2-7, is GAGVSQSPRYKVTKRGQDVALRCDPISGHVSLYWYRQALGQGPEFLTYFNYEAQQDKSGLPNDRFSAERPEGSISTLTIQRTEQRDSAMYRCASSPQIPGEQYFGPGTRLTVT.